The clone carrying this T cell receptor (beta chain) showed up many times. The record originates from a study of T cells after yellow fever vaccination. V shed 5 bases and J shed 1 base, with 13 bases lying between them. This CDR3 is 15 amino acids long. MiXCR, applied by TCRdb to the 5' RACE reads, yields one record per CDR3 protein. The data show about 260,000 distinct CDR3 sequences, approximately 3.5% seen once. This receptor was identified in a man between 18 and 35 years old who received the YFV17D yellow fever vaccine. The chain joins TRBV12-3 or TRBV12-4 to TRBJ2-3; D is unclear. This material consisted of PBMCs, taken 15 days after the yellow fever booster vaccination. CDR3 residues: CASSIRIPGTDTQYF. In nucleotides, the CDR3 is TGTGCCAGCAGTATTCGTATCCCTGGCACAGATACGCAGTATTTT.